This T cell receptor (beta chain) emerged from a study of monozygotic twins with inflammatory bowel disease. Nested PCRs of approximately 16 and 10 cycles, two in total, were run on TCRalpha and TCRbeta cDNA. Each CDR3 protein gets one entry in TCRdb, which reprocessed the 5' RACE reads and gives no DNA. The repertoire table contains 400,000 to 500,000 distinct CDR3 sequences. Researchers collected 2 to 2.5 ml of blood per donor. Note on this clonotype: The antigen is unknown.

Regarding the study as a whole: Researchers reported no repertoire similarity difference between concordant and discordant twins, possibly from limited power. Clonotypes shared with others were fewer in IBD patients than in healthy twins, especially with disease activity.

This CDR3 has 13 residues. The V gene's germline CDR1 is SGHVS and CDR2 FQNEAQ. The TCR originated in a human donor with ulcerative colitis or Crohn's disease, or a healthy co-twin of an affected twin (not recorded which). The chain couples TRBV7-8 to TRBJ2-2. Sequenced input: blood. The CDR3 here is CASSLDGAGELFF.